The clone carrying this T cell receptor beta chain was picked up many times. What it binds is unknown. Regarding time point: healthy volunteer bleed at 2 weeks. Unfractionated whole blood was the source from which total RNA was extracted. This sample was taken from a study of human T cells and chemical hapten exposure. Study context: Per-sample TCR yield variation was attributed mainly to small pooled library volume differences. Study-level results: DPC sensitization did not alter TCRs above 1 in 1000 frequency.

Individual cDNA molecules had unique molecular identifiers attached to them by the library. One entry per CDR3 protein results from TCRdb running MiXCR on the RACE reads. Among around 130,000 distinct CDR3 sequences listed, about 8.2% were seen once. Sequenced input: whole blood. The TCR comes from a male donor in good health. Some clones in this sample may be carry-over from other donors' samples.

CDR3 nucleotide sequence: TGTGCCATCAGTGAACAGGGAAGCACAGATACGCAGTATTTT. Residues: CAISEQGSTDTQYF. The chain links TRBV10-3 to TRBJ2-3; maybe TRBD1 (6 bases). CDR3 size: 14 residues. Germline CDR1 is ENHRY and CDR2 is SYGVKD. The V gene lost 3 bases and the J gene lost 0 bases, with 7 bases spanning the gap.